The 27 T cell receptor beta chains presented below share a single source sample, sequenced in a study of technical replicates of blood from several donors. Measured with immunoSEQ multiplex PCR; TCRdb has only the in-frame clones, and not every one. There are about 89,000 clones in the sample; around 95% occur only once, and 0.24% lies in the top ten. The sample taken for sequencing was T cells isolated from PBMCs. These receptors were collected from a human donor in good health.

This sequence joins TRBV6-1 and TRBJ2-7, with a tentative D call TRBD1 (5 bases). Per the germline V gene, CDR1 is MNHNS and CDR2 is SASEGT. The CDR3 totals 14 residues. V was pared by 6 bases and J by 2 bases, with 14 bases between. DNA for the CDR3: TGTGCCAGCAGGAGGACCCAGGGAACCTACGAGCAGTACTTC. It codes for CASRRTQGTYEQYF.

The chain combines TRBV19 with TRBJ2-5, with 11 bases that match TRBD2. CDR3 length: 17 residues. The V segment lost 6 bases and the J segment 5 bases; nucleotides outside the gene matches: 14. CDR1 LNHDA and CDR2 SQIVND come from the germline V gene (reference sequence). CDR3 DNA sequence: TGTGCCAGTAGCGGGACTAGCGGTCCCTCCCTTGGGGAGACCCAGTACTTC. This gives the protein CASSGTSGPSLGETQYF.

In DNA form, the CDR3 reads TGTGCCAGTTCCCCCTTACAGGATACGCAGTATTTT. It encodes CASSPLQDTQYF. This rearrangement joins TRBV19 to TRBJ2-3, with D unresolved. The CDR3 has 12 residues. The germline gives CDR1 LNHDA, CDR2 SQIVND (reference sequence). Trimming removed 8 bases from V and 6 bases from J, with 12 bases in between.

In DNA, the CDR3 is TGTGCCAGCAGCCAAGGAGGGGCAGGGAAGAGTGAAGCTTTCTTT. Translated: CASSQGGAGKSEAFF. The V call is TRBV11-3, the J call TRBJ1-1; TRBD1 might be the D (5 bases). V lost 5 bases to trimming and J lost 7 bases, with 20 bases between them. The length of the CDR3 is 15 residues. Germline-derived CDR1 and CDR2 are SGHNT and YENEEA.

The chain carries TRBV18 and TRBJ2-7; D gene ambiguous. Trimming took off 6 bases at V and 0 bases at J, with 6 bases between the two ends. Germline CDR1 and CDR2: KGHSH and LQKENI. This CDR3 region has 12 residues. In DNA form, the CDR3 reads TGTGCCAGCTCCCTCAGCTCCTACGAGCAGTACTTC. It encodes CASSLSSYEQYF.

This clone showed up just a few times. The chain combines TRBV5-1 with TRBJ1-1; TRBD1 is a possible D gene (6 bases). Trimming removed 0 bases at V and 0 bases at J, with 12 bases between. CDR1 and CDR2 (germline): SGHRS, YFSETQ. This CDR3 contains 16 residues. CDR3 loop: CASSLGLDRLNTEAFF. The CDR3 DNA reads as TGCGCCAGCAGCTTGGGACTTGACAGGCTGAACACTGAAGCTTTCTTT.

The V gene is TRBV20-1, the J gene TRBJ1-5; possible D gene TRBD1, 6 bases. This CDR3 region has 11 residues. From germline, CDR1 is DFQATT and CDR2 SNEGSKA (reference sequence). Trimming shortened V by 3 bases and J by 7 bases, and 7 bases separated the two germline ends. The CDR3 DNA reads TGCAGTGCTAGCCAGGGGCAGCCCCAGCATTTT. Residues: CSASQGQPQHF.

The CDR3 nucleotides read TGTGCCAGCAGCCTAACTAGCAGCACTAGCACAGATACGCAGTATTTT. This gives the protein CASSLTSSTSTDTQYF. This chain joins TRBV9 and TRBJ2-3; a weak D match, TRBD2 (6 bases). V was pared by 4 bases and J by 0 bases, with 15 bases between. The germline V gene encodes CDR1 SGDLS and CDR2 YYNGEE. The length of the CDR3 is 16 residues.

CDR3 sequence (DNA): TGCGCCAGCAGCCAGACAGGGACTAATGAAAAACTGTTTTTT. Protein: CASSQTGTNEKLFF. The chain links TRBV4-1 to TRBJ1-4; 7 nucleotides agree with TRBD1. The CDR3 totals 14 residues. V trimming: 3 bases; J trimming: 2 bases; junction bases outside the gene matches: 0. Germline CDR1 is MGHRA and CDR2 is YSYEKL.

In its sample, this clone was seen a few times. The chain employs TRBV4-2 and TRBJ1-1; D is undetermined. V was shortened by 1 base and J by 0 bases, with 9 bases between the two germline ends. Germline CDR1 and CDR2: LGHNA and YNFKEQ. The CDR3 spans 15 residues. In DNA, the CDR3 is TGTGCCAGCAGCCAAGCTCTGTACATGAACACTGAAGCTTTCTTT. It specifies CASSQALYMNTEAFF.

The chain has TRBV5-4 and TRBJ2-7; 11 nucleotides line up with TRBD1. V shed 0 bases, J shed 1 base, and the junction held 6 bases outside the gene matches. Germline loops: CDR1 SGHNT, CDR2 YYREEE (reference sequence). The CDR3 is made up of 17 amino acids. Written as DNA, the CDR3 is TGTGCCAGCAGCTTGGGATGGGACAGGGGGGTTTCCTACGAGCAGTACTTC. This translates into CASSLGWDRGVSYEQYF. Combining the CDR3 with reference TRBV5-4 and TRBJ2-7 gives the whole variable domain ETGVTQSPTHLIKTRGQQVTLRCSSQSGHNTVSWYQQALGQGPQFIFQYYREEENGRGNFPPRFSGLQFPNYSSELNVNALELDDSALYLCASSLGWDRGVSYEQYFGPGTRLTVT.

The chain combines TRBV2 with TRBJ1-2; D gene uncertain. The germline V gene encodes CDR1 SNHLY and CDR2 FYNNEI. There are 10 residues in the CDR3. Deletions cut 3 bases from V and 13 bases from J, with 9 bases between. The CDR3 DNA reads TGTGCCAGCAGTGAGAGTTTTTGCACCTTC. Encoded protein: CASSESFCTF.

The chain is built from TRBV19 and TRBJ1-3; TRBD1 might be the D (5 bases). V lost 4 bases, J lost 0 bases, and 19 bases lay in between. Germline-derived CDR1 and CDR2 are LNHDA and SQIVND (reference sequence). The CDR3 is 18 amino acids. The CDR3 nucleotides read TGTGCCAGTAGTACTCGACAGATGATATATTCCTCTGGAAACACCATATATTTT. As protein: CASSTRQMIYSSGNTIYF.

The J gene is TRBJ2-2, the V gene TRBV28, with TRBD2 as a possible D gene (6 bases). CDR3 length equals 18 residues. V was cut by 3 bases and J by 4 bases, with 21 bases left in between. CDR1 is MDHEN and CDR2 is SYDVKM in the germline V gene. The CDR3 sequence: CASSFWDFGNFTTGELFF. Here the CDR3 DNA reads TGTGCCAGCAGTTTTTGGGACTTTGGGAATTTTACCACCGGGGAGCTGTTTTTT.

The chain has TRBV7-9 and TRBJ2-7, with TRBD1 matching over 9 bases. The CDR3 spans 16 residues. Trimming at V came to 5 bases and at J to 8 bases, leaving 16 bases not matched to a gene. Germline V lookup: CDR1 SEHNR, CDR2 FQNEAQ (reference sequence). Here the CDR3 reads CASSRPPGGQGYQQYF. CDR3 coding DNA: TGTGCCAGCAGCCGACCTCCAGGGGGACAGGGATACCAGCAGTACTTC.

The CDR3 sequence is CASSPAAMNTEAFF. The CDR3 coding sequence is TGTGCCAGCTCACCGGCCGCCATGAACACTGAAGCTTTCTTT. This chain joins TRBV18 and TRBJ1-1, with no clear D. This CDR3 has 14 amino acids. The germline V gene encodes CDR1 KGHSH and CDR2 LQKENI. The germline V and J ends were trimmed by 3 bases and 0 bases, with 8 bases remaining between them.

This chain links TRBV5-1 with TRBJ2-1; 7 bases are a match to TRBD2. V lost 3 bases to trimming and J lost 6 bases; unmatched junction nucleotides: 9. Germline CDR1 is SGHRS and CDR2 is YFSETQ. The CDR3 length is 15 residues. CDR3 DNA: TGCGCCAGCAGCTCGGCCGGGGAGGGATTCAATGAGCAGTTCTTC. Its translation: CASSSAGEGFNEQFF.

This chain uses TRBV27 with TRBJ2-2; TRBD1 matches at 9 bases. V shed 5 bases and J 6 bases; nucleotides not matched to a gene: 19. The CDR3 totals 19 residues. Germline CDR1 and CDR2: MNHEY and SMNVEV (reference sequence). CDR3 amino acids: CASSLYTGGVSVFPGELFF. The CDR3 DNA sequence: TGTGCCAGCAGTCTCTACACAGGGGGCGTTTCAGTGTTCCCCGGGGAGCTGTTTTTT.

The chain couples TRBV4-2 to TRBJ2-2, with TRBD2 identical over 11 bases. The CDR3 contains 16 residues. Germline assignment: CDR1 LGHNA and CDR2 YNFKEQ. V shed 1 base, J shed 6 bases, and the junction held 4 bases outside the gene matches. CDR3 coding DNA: TGTGCCAGCAGCCAAGGTTTAGCGGGAGGGTCCGGGGAGCTGTTTTTT. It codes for CASSQGLAGGSGELFF.

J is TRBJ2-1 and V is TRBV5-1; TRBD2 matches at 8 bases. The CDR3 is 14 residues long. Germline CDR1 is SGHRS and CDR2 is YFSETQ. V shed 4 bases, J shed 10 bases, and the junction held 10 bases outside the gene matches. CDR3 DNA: TGCGCCAGCAGCCAACTAGCGGTAGAGGGGGAGCAGTTCTTC. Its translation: CASSQLAVEGEQFF.

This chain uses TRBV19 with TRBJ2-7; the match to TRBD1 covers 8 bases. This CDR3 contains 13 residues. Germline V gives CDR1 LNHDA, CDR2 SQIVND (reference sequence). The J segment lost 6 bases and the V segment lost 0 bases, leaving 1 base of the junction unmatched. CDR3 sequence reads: CASSIETGAEQYF. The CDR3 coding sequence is TGTGCCAGTAGTATAGAGACAGGGGCCGAGCAGTACTTC. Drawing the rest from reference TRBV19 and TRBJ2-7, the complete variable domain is DGGITQSPKYLFRKEGQNVTLSCEQNLNHDAMYWYRQDPGQGLRLIYYSQIVNDFQKGDIAEGYSVSREKKESFPLTVTSAQKNPTAFYLCASSIETGAEQYFGPGTRLTVT.

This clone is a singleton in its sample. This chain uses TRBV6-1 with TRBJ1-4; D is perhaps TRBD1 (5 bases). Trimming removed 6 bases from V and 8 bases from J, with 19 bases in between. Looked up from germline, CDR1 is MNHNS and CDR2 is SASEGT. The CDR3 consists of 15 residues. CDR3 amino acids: CASRSVQVPAEKLFF. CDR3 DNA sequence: TGTGCCAGCAGAAGCGTACAGGTACCCGCCGAAAAACTGTTTTTT.

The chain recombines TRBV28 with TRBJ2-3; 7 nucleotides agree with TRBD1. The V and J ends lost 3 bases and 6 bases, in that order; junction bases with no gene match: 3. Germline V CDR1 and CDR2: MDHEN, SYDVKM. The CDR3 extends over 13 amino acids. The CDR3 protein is CASSFGDSDTQYF. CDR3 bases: TGTGCCAGCAGTTTCGGGGACAGCGATACGCAGTATTTT.

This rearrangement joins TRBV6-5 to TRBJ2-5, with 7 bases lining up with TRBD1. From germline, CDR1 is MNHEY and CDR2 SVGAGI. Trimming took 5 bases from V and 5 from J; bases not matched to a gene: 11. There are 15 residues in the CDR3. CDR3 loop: CASSKGQFIQETQYF. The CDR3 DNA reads TGTGCCAGCAGTAAGGGACAGTTTATTCAGGAGACCCAGTACTTC.

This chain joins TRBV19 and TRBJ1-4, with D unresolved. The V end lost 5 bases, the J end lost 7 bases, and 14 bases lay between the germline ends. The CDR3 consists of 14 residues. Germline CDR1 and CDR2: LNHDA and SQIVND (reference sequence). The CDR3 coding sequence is TGTGCCAGTAGTGTAACGGGGTCGGGTGAAAAACTGTTTTTT. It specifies CASSVTGSGEKLFF.

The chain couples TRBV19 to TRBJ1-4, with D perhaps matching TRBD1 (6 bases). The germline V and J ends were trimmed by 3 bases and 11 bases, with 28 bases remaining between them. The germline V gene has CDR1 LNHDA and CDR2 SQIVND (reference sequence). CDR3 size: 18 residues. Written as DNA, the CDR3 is TGTGCCAGTAGTATCCATCCGGGCACCGGGACAACCTATAAGAAACTGTTTTTT. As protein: CASSIHPGTGTTYKKLFF.

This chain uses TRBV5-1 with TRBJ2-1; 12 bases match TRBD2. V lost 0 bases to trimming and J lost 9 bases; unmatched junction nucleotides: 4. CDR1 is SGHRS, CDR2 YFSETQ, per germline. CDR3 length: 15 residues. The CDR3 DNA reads TGCGCCAGCAGCTTGGCTAGCGGGGGGGTTAGTGAGCAGTTCTTC. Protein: CASSLASGGVSEQFF. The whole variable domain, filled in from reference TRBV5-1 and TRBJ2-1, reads KAGVTQTPRYLIKTRGQQVTLSCSPISGHRSVSWYQQTPGQGLQFLFEYFSETQRNKGNFPGRFSGRQFSNSRSEMNVSTLELGDSALYLCASSLASGGVSEQFFGPGTRLTVL.